This T cell receptor beta chain came from a study of T-cell reconstitution after alpha-beta-depleted transplantation in children. This clonotype has just a few counts. A TCRbeta library incorporating unique molecular identifiers was prepared. One entry per CDR3 protein, called by TCRdb with MiXCR from the PCR reads. The sample records 250,000 to 400,000 distinct CDR3 sequences, around 25% being singletons. The specimen comprised PBMCs, mostly from graft donor cells, sampled 180 days after TCRalphabeta/CD19-depleted stem cell transplant. The origin of this receptor is a male patient between 5 and 17 years old who had a stem cell transplant for acute lymphoblastic leukemia, so the T cells may come from the graft donor.

CDR3 nucleotides: TGTGCCAGCAGCTTGTGGGACGCCAATCAGCCCCAGCATTTT. Its protein is CASSLWDANQPQHF. V gene TRBV5-5 combines with J gene TRBJ1-5; D possibly corresponds to TRBD1 (5 bases). The germline V gene encodes CDR1 SGHKS and CDR2 YYEKEE (reference sequence). V was trimmed by 1 base and J by 3 bases, leaving 8 bases between them. This CDR3 spans 14 amino acids.